The clone carrying this T cell receptor (beta chain) was counted ten times or more. Its matching antigen is unknown. The data belong to a study of molecular identifiers for immune sequencing clone quantification. TCRdb independently ran MiXCR on the PCR reads; one entry per CDR3 protein. This table has about half a million distinct CDR3 sequences, around 25% appearing once. Germline assignment: CDR1 MGHRA and CDR2 YSYEKL. CDR3 size: 15 residues. Trimming took 0 bases from V and 6 from J, leaving 13 bases between them. General study findings and limits: Clonotypes surpassing 20 RNA copies contained over 97% of effector molecules, versus under 1% in naive cells.

CD8+CD4-CCR7+CD45RA+ sorting gave the naive CD8 T cells. This TCR was sampled from a human donor in good health. Some libraries in this study had Jurkat cell RNA spiked in. The sample consisted of naive CD8+ T cells from blood, with Jurkat cell RNA spiked in. Stated subset: FACS-sorted CD8+CD4-CCR7+CD45RA+ naive T cells. V and J are TRBV4-1 and TRBJ2-3, with D hard to call. The CDR3 loop reads CASSQDGPPGDTQYF. The CDR3 region has the DNA TGCGCCAGCAGCCAAGATGGGCCCCCCGGGGATACGCAGTATTTT.